This TCR beta chain is from a study of vaccination and CD4 T cells after COVID-19. Study as a whole: The convalescent population consisted of six males and four females, two of whom were of Hispanic ethnicity. Between diagnosis and the drawing of post-COVID samples lay a median around 100 days (range 35 to 161). Stimuli were overlapping spike peptide pools of SARS-CoV-2 and three common cold coronaviruses (HCoV-NL63, HCoV-OC43, HCoV-229E).

The CDR3 contains 12 residues. The V end lost 3 bases, the J end lost 8 bases, and 11 bases lay between the germline ends. Germline-derived CDR1 and CDR2 are DFQATT and SNEGSKA (reference sequence). Sequencing of DNA taken from cultured CD4+ T cells relied on the Oncomine TCR Beta short-read assay. Investigators obtained genomic DNA by extraction from cultured CD4+ T cells. TCRdb used MiXCR to reprocess the PCR reads, holding one entry per CDR3 protein. Of some 14,000 distinct CDR3 sequences listed, about 64% are singletons. The treatment here: approximately nine-day PBMC culture with coronavirus spike peptide pools or control peptides (ViraFEST assay). Regarding this clonotype: Its target is not known.

The material sequenced was CD4+ T cells from blood, cultured in vitro. The clonotype comes from a human donor who had recovered from COVID-19. This rearrangement joins TRBV20-1 to TRBJ1-5; no clear D gene. The CDR3 loop is CSARIRWEPQHF. CDR3 nucleotide sequence: TGCAGTGCTAGGATCAGATGGGAGCCCCAGCATTTT.